These 3 T cell receptor beta chains share one sample of origin, sequenced in a study of T-cell reconstitution after alpha-beta-depleted transplantation in children. Library preparation (for TCRbeta) was performed with unique molecular identifiers. TCRdb independently ran MiXCR on the PCR reads; one entry per CDR3 protein. The sample consists of about 300,000 distinct CDR3 sequences, roughly a tenth of them appearing once. Sample: PBMCs, taken before TCRalphabeta/CD19-depleted stem cell transplant. These receptors all come from a boy under two years old with acute myeloid leukemia, due to receive a stem cell transplant.

Worth noting for this clonotype: A read error may produce the germline difference seen at one junction end. The rearrangement links TRBV7-3 to TRBJ2-1; D call uncertain. The CDR3 consists of 16 residues. The germline CDR1 and CDR2 sequences are SGHTA and FQGTGA. CDR3 amino acids: CASSSSPSTFYNEHFF. The CDR3 nucleotides are TGTGCCAGCAGCTCATCCCCCTCGACCTTTTACAATGAGCATTTCTTC.

This clonotype was observed a few times. This chain joins TRBV6-5 and TRBJ2-5; tentative D call: TRBD2 (6 bases). Deletions cut 4 bases from V and 4 bases from J, with 10 bases between. Germline V CDR1 and CDR2: MNHEY, SVGAGI. CDR3 length: 13 residues. The CDR3 sequence is CASSSPGAETQYF. The CDR3 nucleotides are TGTGCCAGCAGTTCGCCGGGAGCAGAGACCCAGTACTTC.

Concerning this clonotype itself: A single base separates this from a much larger clone, so it may be a read error. This chain uses TRBV20-1 with TRBJ1-4; 9 bases match TRBD1. V trimming: 1 base; J trimming: 7 bases; junction bases outside the gene matches: 4. Germline V lookup: CDR1 DFQATT, CDR2 SNEGSKA (reference sequence). This CDR3 comprises 14 residues. This CDR3 is CSARVQGAIEKLFF. CDR3 nucleotide sequence: TGCAGTGCTAGAGTACAGGGGGCTATTGAAAAACTGTTTTTT.